This entry features one TCR beta chain sequence. The sample is drawn from a study of cytomegalovirus exposure and HLA in healthy donors. Study summary: It was reported in a later analysis that the same platform had been used for the roughly 130 validation repertoires as for the approximately 670 first-cohort repertoires.

Profiled with immunoSEQ multiplex PCR; TCRdb holds only in-frame clones, not every one. The sample shows approximately 180,000 clones, 86% of them seen only once. The CDR3 is 15 amino acids. CDR1 and CDR2 from the germline V gene are GTSNPN and SVGIG (reference sequence). With 2 bases removed from V and 8 bases from J, the gap between germline ends came to 18 bases. This chain uses TRBV30 with TRBJ1-4; D gene unclear. The TCR sequence derives from a woman between 18 and 30 years old in good health and CMV-seronegative. Sequencing was carried out using PBMCs. CDR3 sequence: CAWSPRGSIEEKLFF. CDR3 nucleotide sequence: TGTGCCTGGAGTCCACGGGGTAGTATAGAGGAAAAACTGTTTTTT.